Below, one T cell receptor beta chain is given with its context. Its antigen is currently not known. No base quality values were provided; no much bigger clone lies one nucleotide off. The data derive from a study of cytomegalovirus exposure and HLA in healthy donors (dated by TCRdb to about 2017). Background for the entire study: According to a later analysis, one platform produced both the roughly 110 validation repertoires and the roughly 640 repertoires of the first cohort. The study combined high-throughput TCR immunosequencing, statistical association of individual TCRs with disease status, and machine learning to predict cytomegalovirus infection status. Along with the approximately 650-subject first cohort, a separate validation cohort of approximately 110 different subjects was used. The study aimed to test whether cataloging public T cell receptors could reveal signatures of past pathogen exposure. What the study reported, not specific to this receptor: A later analysis found that TCRs clustered in the first cohort also tended to co-occur in the roughly 120 validation repertoires, with 94% of cluster scores above 0. The classifier was reported to diagnose cytomegalovirus status with high specificity and sensitivity in both the original cohort and the validation cohort. While some public TCRs were present in many individuals, most TCR sequences turned up only very rarely across donors. The study gave a list of roughly 150 TCR beta chains associated with cytomegalovirus. In vitro tests confirmed that a few of the cytomegalovirus-associated TCR beta chains recognize cytomegalovirus antigens. A later analysis lacked HLA typing for the validation cohort, so it scored co-occurrence in that cohort across all 120 repertoires. It was suggested by the authors that the approach could potentially be generalized to other disease states and immunological phenotypes.

Receptors were amplified or captured by the immunoSEQ multiplex PCR assay. The study's processing was this. A statistical classification framework was developed to diagnose cytomegalovirus status using the catalog of TCR beta chain sequences. TCRdb carries this immuneACCESS record with in-frame sequences only. Its versions omit some clonotypes, under half of them owing to an unresolved V gene in the studies checked, with the rest unexplained. Clonal size and the V and J genes are those of that table, whereas D and trimming came from the DNA. The sample yields roughly 100,000 clones; 86% were counted once. The leading ten clones occupy about 4% of the sample. The donors were included in the validation cohort of 120 subjects, a group kept apart from the roughly 700-subject first cohort. Source material: PBMCs. This clonotype was sampled from a woman aged 18-29 years in good health and CMV-seropositive.

The bases are TGTGCCAGCAGTGGGGAGGGGGGCCCCAATCAGCCCCAGCATTTT. The resulting protein is CASSGEGGPNQPQHF. This chain is built from TRBV6-1 and TRBJ1-5; the D region possibly corresponds to TRBD1 (6 bases align). V gives up 4 bases and J gives up 3 bases, and the segment between their germline ends measures 13 bases. The CDR3 contains 15 residues, cysteine and phenylalanine counted. The CDR3 DNA has 45 bases and is translated from base 1. The germline V gene specifies MNHNS as CDR1 and SASEGT as CDR2.